This T cell receptor beta chain stems from a study of T-cell memory formation after mild COVID-19. Whole-study results and caveats: A subset of responding clones appeared in pre-infection memory, suggesting cross-reactive memory joined.

As regards this clonotype: Its antigen is not known.

CDR3 length: 14 amino acids. V lost 6 bases to trimming and J lost 4 bases; unmatched junction nucleotides: 5. Germline CDR1 and CDR2: ENHRY and SYGVKD. MiXCR, applied by TCRdb to the 5' RACE reads, yields one record per CDR3 protein. The sample contains about 110,000 distinct CDR3 sequences, 20% to 25% of which appear only once. The sequencing input was PBMCs or a T cell subset sorted from them (not recorded which). The source is a man aged 18 to 35 who had mild COVID-19 (a few samples of this study predate the infection). Cell type and time point are not known. The rearrangement links TRBV10-3 to TRBJ1-1; 10 bases are a match to TRBD1. The CDR3 protein is CAIRLGQGGTEAFF. The CDR3 region has the DNA TGTGCCATCAGACTCGGACAGGGGGGCACTGAAGCTTTCTTT.